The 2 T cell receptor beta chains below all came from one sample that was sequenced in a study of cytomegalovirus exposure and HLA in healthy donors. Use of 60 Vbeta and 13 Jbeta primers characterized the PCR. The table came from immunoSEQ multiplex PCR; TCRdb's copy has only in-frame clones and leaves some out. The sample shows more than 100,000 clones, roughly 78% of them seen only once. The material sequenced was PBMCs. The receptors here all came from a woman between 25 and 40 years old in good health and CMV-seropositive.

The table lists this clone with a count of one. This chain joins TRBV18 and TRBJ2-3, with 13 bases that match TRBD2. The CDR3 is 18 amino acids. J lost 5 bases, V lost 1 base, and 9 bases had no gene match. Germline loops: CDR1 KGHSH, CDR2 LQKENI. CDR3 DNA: TGTGCCAGCTCACCACGGACTAGCGGGGGCCGCCCTCAAGATACGCAGTATTTT. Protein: CASSPRTSGGRPQDTQYF. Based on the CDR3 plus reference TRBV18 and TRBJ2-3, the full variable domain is NAGVMQNPRHLVRRRGQEARLRCSPMKGHSHVYWYRQLPEEGLKFMVYLQKENIIDESGMPKERFSAEFPKEGPSILRIQQVVRGDSAAYFCASSPRTSGGRPQDTQYFGPGTRLTVL.

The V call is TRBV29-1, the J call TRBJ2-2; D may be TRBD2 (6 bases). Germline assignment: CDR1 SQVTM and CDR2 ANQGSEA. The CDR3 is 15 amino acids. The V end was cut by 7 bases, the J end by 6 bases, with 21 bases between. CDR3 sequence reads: CSASAGGSRAGELFF. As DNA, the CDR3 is TGCAGCGCCTCAGCCGGAGGGTCGAGGGCCGGGGAGCTGTTTTTT.